A selection of T cell receptor beta chains follows, all from one sample in a study of cytomegalovirus exposure and HLA in healthy donors. Some clones are missing from TCRdb's copy, which holds only in-frame ones; the method was immunoSEQ multiplex PCR. Of about 180,000 clones listed, 82% are singletons. Sequencing was done on a sample of PBMCs. These receptors were collected from a man between 35 and 55 years old in good health and CMV-seronegative. CDR3s include the opening cysteine and the closing phenylalanine or tryptophan. The D gene is left open where the match is weak. Expanded clones are given a class, and other clones once, few, many or no size at all.

clone_size,d_call,v_call,j_call,cdr3_nt,cdr3_aa
NA,TRBD1,TRBV29-1,TRBJ1-2,TGCAGCGTTCCGACAGGGGTAGGCCCCCCTATCGCTGGCTACACCTTC,CSVPTGVGPPIAGYTF
once,NA,TRBV30,TRBJ1-2,TGTGCCGGGGAGGAGTATCCTAACTATGGCTACACCTTC,CAGEEYPNYGYTF
NA,TRBD1,TRBV19,TRBJ1-2,TGTGCCAGTCATAACAGGGGAGGCGGCTACACCTTC,CASHNRGGGYTF
NA,NA,TRBV7-2,TRBJ1-5,TGTGCCAGCAGCCCTGGACAGACTCATCAGCCCCAGCATTTT,CASSPGQTHQPQHF
NA,NA,TRBV7-6,TRBJ1-6,TGTGCCAGCAGCTTGGGGCAGGGCTATAATTCACCCCTCCACTTT,CASSLGQGYNSPLHF
NA,NA,TRBV7-2,TRBJ2-7,TGTGCCAGCAGCTTATCGGGGGTCAACTCCTACGAGCAGTACTTC,CASSLSGVNSYEQYF
NA,NA,TRBV30,TRBJ1-5,TGTGCCTGGACTGCAGGGGCCAATCAGCCCCAGCATTTT,CAWTAGANQPQHF
NA,NA,TRBV2,TRBJ1-6,TGTGCCAGCATTAATACAGAAAATTCACCCCTCCACTTT,CASINTENSPLHF
NA,TRBD1,TRBV7-3,TRBJ2-3,TGTGCCAGCAGCTTCCAACCTTTGACAGGGACAGATACGCAGTATTTT,CASSFQPLTGTDTQYF
NA,NA,TRBV6-5,TRBJ2-7,TGTGCCAGCAGTTACGGCGGGGCCCCTTACGAGCAGTACTTC,CASSYGGAPYEQYF
NA,TRBD2,TRBV7-8,TRBJ2-5,TGTGCCAGCACCCTCAACTCGGGGGGGCAGGAGACCCAGTACTTC,CASTLNSGGQETQYF
NA,NA,TRBV7-2,TRBJ2-7,TGTGCCAGCAGCTCAGTCTACGAGCAGTACTTC,CASSSVYEQYF
NA,TRBD1,TRBV5-1,TRBJ1-1,TGCGCCAGCAGCGACCAGGGGGGGAACACTGAAGCTTTCTTT,CASSDQGGNTEAFF
NA,TRBD2,TRBV5-4,TRBJ2-3,TGTGCCAGCAGCTTCAGGACTAGGGAAAGCACAGATACGCAGTATTTT,CASSFRTRESTDTQYF
NA,NA,TRBV9,TRBJ1-2,TGTGCCAGCAGCGTAGATTTAGAGGCCAGTGGTGGCTACACCTTC,CASSVDLEASGGYTF
NA,TRBD1,TRBV5-8,TRBJ2-1,TGTGCCAGCAGCCGGGACAGGGCGTACAATGAGCAGTTCTTC,CASSRDRAYNEQFF
NA,TRBD1,TRBV5-5,TRBJ1-6,TGTGCCAGCAGCTTGGTAGGGGGGACAGGCCGGAATTCACCCCTCCACTTT,CASSLVGGTGRNSPLHF
NA,NA,TRBV9,TRBJ1-3,TGTGCCAGCAGCGTAGGGGCTTCTGGAAACACCATATATTTT,CASSVGASGNTIYF
NA,TRBD2,TRBV28,TRBJ2-3,TGTGCCAGCAGCCCATCGGGGGGGCATGGAGATACGCAGTATTTT,CASSPSGGHGDTQYF
NA,NA,TRBV30,TRBJ2-1,TGTGCCTGGAATCGGGGTGGAGATGAGCAGTTCTTC,CAWNRGGDEQFF
few,NA,TRBV15,TRBJ2-2,TGTGCCACCAGCAGAGATCAGGGCGGCGGGGAGCTGTTTTTT,CATSRDQGGGELFF
once,TRBD2,TRBV7-2,TRBJ2-2,TGTGCCAGCAGCCGCACAGCGGGGAATGGAGCCGGGGAGCTGTTTTTT,CASSRTAGNGAGELFF
NA,NA,TRBV10-3,TRBJ2-7,TGTGCCATCAGTGAGTCAAGACAGAACTACGAGCAGTACTTC,CAISESRQNYEQYF
NA,NA,TRBV6-1,TRBJ1-5,TGTGCCAGCAGTGAGCCCCTACCAGGGTTAAGACAGCCCCAGCATTTT,CASSEPLPGLRQPQHF
NA,TRBD1,TRBV9,TRBJ1-4,TGTGCCAGCAGCGTCTCAGGGGGATTTCGTGAAAAACTGTTTTTT,CASSVSGGFREKLFF
NA,NA,TRBV5-6,TRBJ2-7,TGTGCCAGCAGCCAGCTCAGGGTGAGGGAGCAGTACTTC,CASSQLRVREQYF